The T cell receptor (beta chain) under discussion was sequenced for a study of control samples from healthy donors and cancer patients. J gave up 0 bases and V 5 bases, and 8 bases lay outside the gene matches. This CDR3 is built from 15 residues. Germline V gene lookup returns CDR1 SGHDT and CDR2 YYEEEE. Only in-frame clones appear in the TCRdb table, and some are missing; sequencing was by immunoSEQ multiplex PCR. Seen here are around 150,000 clones, around 94% observed once, and the top ten hold 14%. This sequence joins TRBV5-6 and TRBJ2-7; 7 positions agree with TRBD1. Sequenced input: PBMCs. The clonotype originates from a man aged 55-75 years with colorectal cancer. CDR3 bases: TGTGCCAGCAGATCTAACAGGGGTAACTCCTACGAGCAGTACTTC. Protein product: CASRSNRGNSYEQYF.